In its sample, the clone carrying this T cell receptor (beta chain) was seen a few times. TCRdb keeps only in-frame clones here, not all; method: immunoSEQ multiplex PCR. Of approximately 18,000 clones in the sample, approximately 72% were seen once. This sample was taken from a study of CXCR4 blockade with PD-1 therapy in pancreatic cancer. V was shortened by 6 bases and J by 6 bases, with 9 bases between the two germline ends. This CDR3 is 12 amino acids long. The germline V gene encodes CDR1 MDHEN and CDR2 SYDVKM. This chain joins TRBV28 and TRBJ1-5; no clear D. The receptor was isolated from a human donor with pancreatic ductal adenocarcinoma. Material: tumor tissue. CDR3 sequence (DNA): TGTGCCAGCAGGCCGTTAGGTCAGCCCCAGCATTTT. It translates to CASRPLGQPQHF. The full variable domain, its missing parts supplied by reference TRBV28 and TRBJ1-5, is DVKVTQSSRYLVKRTGEKVFLECVQDMDHENMFWYRQDPGLGLRLIYFSYDVKMKEKGDIPEGYSVSREKKERFSLILESASTNQTSMYLCASRPLGQPQHFGDGTRLSIL.